The 10 T cell receptor beta chains below were found in one sample sequenced in a study of shared clonotypes between healthy human individuals. Using immunoSEQ multiplex PCR, the repertoire was profiled, and TCRdb retains in-frame clones only, with some absent. The sample shows 2 million to 3 million clones, 90% to 95% of them seen only once. Sequencing input: naive CD4+ T cells from PBMCs. The subset was: CD45RA+ positively selected. The receptors come from a man younger than 35 in good health. Some clones in this sample may be carry-over from other donors' samples.

The chain carries TRBV5-6 and TRBJ1-4; perhaps TRBD1 as D (5 bases). The CDR3 contains 13 residues. Deletions cut 5 bases from V and 8 bases from J, with 13 bases between. Germline V CDR1 and CDR2: SGHDT, YYEEEE. The CDR3 protein is CASSIWAGEKLFF. The DNA of the CDR3 is TGTGCCAGCAGTATTTGGGCAGGGGAAAAACTGTTTTTT.

The gene calls are TRBV15 and TRBJ2-3; D may match TRBD1 or TRBD2 (5 bases each). The CDR3 is 16 amino acids. V was trimmed by 1 base and J by 1 base, leaving 12 bases between them. Looked up from germline, CDR1 is LNHNV and CDR2 is YYDKDF (reference sequence). The CDR3 sequence is CATSRVVGVRTDTQYF. The CDR3 DNA sequence: TGTGCCACCAGCAGAGTGGTGGGGGTCCGCACAGATACGCAGTATTTT.

The gene calls are TRBV2 and TRBJ1-1; D is perhaps TRBD1 (5 bases). Germline V gene data show CDR1 as SNHLY and CDR2 as FYNNEI. The CDR3 length is 15 residues. The V and J ends lost 2 bases and 6 bases respectively, with 16 bases between them. The CDR3 sequence is CASSEFSGRIAEAFF. In nucleotides, the CDR3 is TGTGCCAGCAGTGAATTTTCAGGGCGGATCGCTGAAGCTTTCTTT.

V is TRBV2 and J is TRBJ1-1, with TRBD1 matching over 9 bases. Germline CDR1 SNHLY, CDR2 FYNNEI. J gave up 3 bases and V 7 bases, and 6 bases lay outside the gene matches. The CDR3 is made up of 14 amino acids. The CDR3 is CASKETGGHTEAFF. In DNA form, the CDR3 reads TGTGCCAGCAAAGAGACAGGGGGACACACTGAAGCTTTCTTT.

The chain couples TRBV6-5 to TRBJ2-7, with D possibly TRBD2 on 6 matching bases. CDR1 is MNHEY and CDR2 is SVGAGI in the germline V gene. The CDR3 runs to 14 residues. Trimming took off 5 bases at V and 3 bases at J, with 14 bases between the two ends. CDR3 sequence reads: CASSDPGTGYEQYF. DNA for the CDR3: TGTGCCAGCAGTGATCCCGGGACTGGCTACGAGCAGTACTTC.

This chain uses TRBV21-1 with TRBJ2-5; TRBD2 is the table's D call and was not checked against the DNA. TRBV21-1 is termed a pseudogene. The CDR3 is made up of 17 amino acids. This chain's CDR3 is CASSKAGTSGRSETQYF. The CDR3, as DNA: TGTGCCAGCAGCAAGGCCGGGACTAGCGGGAGATCGGAGACCCAGTACTTC.

V is TRBV7-2 and J is TRBJ1-2; D remains unclear. CDR1 is SGHTA, CDR2 FQGNSA, per germline. Trimming left V 1 base short and J 8 bases short, with 11 bases between. The CDR3 is 13 amino acids. The CDR3 nucleotides read TGTGCCAGCAGCTTAGAAAGGGCGCGAGGCTACACCTTC. The encoded protein is CASSLERARGYTF. Full variable domain (rest looked up from reference TRBV7-2 and TRBJ1-2): GAGVSQSPSNKVTEKGKDVELRCDPISGHTALYWYRQSLGQGLEFLIYFQGNSAPDKSGLPSDRFSAERTGGSVSTLTIQRTQQEDSAVYLCASSLERARGYTFGSGTRLTVV.

The chain uses TRBV2 and TRBJ2-5; D gene unclear. The DNA end is more similar to TRBJ2-7, so the J call may be wrong. This CDR3 is 12 amino acids long. Germline CDR1 and CDR2: SNHLY and FYNNEI. CDR3 protein: CAGRTDSYEQYF. CDR3 sequence (DNA): TGTGCCGGCCGGACGGATTCCTACGAGCAGTACTTC.

The chain has TRBV30 and TRBJ1-1; the D is unclear. CDR1 is GTSNPN, CDR2 SVGIG, per germline (reference sequence). The V gene lost 4 bases and the J gene lost 6 bases, with 18 bases spanning the gap. The CDR3 consists of 14 residues. CDR3 in DNA: TGTGCCTGGACCCTCCTGTCGGGGAGCGCTGAAGCTTTCTTT. It encodes CAWTLLSGSAEAFF. Using reference TRBV30 and TRBJ1-1 for the parts outside the CDR3, the full variable domain is SQTIHQWPATLVQPVGSPLSLECTVEGTSNPNLYWYRQAAGRGLQLLFYSVGIGQISSEVPQNLSASRPQDRQFILSSKKLLLSDSGFYLCAWTLLSGSAEAFFGQGTRLTVV.

The J gene is TRBJ2-5, the V gene TRBV29-1; tentative D call: TRBD2 (6 bases). V lost 8 bases, J lost 4 bases, and 17 bases lay in between. This CDR3 has 13 residues. CDR1 SQVTM and CDR2 ANQGSEA come from the germline V gene. The CDR3 loop is CSTAGTRGETQYF. CDR3 nucleotides: TGCAGCACGGCAGGGACTCGAGGAGAGACCCAGTACTTC.